The 18 T cell receptor beta chains listed next were all sequenced from one sample in a study of blood T cell repertoires in COVID-19. TCRdb's table, derived via immunoSEQ multiplex PCR, lists solely in-frame clones and lacks some. The sample contains some 350,000 clones, about 87% of which appear only once. Sequencing used peripheral blood. These receptors were obtained from a human donor in a cohort sampled during active COVID-19.

The CDR3 DNA reads TGTGCCAGCAGCTTGGCAGGGGCCGCCCTTGGCAGCTACACCTTC. This codes for CASSLAGAALGSYTF. The J gene is TRBJ1-2, the V gene TRBV5-6; TRBD1 might be the D (6 bases). The CDR3 length is 15 residues. V lost 0 bases and J lost 9, with 18 bases in between. Germline CDR1 reads SGHDT; CDR2 reads YYEEEE.

The chain combines TRBV6-5 with TRBJ1-2; 7 bases match TRBD1. The germline V gene has CDR1 MNHEY and CDR2 SVGAGI. Germline trimming cut 7 bases from V and 2 bases from J; bases unmatched to any gene: 7. The length of the CDR3 is 14 residues. The CDR3 protein is CASKEDRTNYGYTF. DNA of the CDR3: TGTGCCAGCAAAGAGGACAGGACAAACTATGGCTACACCTTC.

J is TRBJ1-3 and V is TRBV16, with D maybe TRBD1 (6 bases). The V end was cut by 1 base, the J end by 0 bases, with 16 bases between. Per germline, CDR1 KGHSY and CDR2 FQNENV. The CDR3 has 18 residues. This CDR3 is CASSQLTDSKVSGNTIYF. In DNA, the CDR3 is TGTGCCAGCAGCCAATTGACGGACAGTAAAGTCTCTGGAAACACCATATATTTT.

This clone was seen repeatedly, ten times or more. The CDR3 nucleotides read TGTGCCAGCAGTGACACCCCGGGACAGGACAATCAGCCCCAGCATTTT. Its protein product is CASSDTPGQDNQPQHF. The gene calls are TRBV25-1 and TRBJ1-5; TRBD1 matches at 8 bases. The CDR3 has 16 amino acids. J lost 3 bases, V lost 3 bases, and 7 bases had no gene match. Per the germline V gene, CDR1 is MGHDK and CDR2 is SYGVNS.

The chain employs TRBV7-2 and TRBJ2-3; D might be TRBD2 (6 bases). V dropped 5 bases and J dropped 1 base, with 16 bases sitting between them. CDR1 SGHTA and CDR2 FQGNSA come from the germline V gene. The CDR3 is 16 residues long. CDR3: CASSMAEASGTDTQYF. The CDR3 nucleotides read TGTGCCAGCAGCATGGCAGAAGCTAGCGGCACAGATACGCAGTATTTT.

The gene calls are TRBV19 and TRBJ2-1; D possibly corresponds to TRBD2 (6 bases). Germline-derived CDR1 and CDR2 are LNHDA and SQIVND (reference sequence). V was trimmed by 5 bases and J by 1 base, leaving 9 bases between them. The CDR3 length is 14 residues. The CDR3 bases are TGTGCCAGTAGTTGGGGGAGGTCCTACAATGAGCAGTTCTTC. It is translated as CASSWGRSYNEQFF.

The chain joins TRBV7-2 to TRBJ2-1; D unclear. The CDR3 sequence is 18 residues long. The V gene's germline CDR1 is SGHTA and CDR2 FQGNSA. V lost 2 bases, J lost 6 bases, and 23 bases lay in between. DNA of the CDR3: TGTGCCAGCAGCTTAAAGTACTCGGGTCTGAGTGCCCTCAATGAGCAGTTCTTC. Translation gives CASSLKYSGLSALNEQFF. Combining the CDR3 with reference TRBV7-2 and TRBJ2-1 gives the whole variable domain GAGVSQSPSNKVTEKGKDVELRCDPISGHTALYWYRQSLGQGLEFLIYFQGNSAPDKSGLPSDRFSAERTGGSVSTLTIQRTQQEDSAVYLCASSLKYSGLSALNEQFFGPGTRLTVL.

The sample holds a few counts of this clone. The chain is built from TRBV6-5 and TRBJ1-4; TRBD1 aligns across 10 bases. The junction had 7 bases not matched to a gene; V was cut back by 6 bases and J by 6 bases. The CDR3 runs 15 residues. Germline V lookup: CDR1 MNHEY, CDR2 SVGAGI. The CDR3 DNA follows: TGTGCCAGCAGCCGGTCCGGGACAGGGGATGAAAAACTGTTTTTT. Residues: CASSRSGTGDEKLFF.

The chain links TRBV27 to TRBJ2-1, with 7 bases identical to TRBD2. With V trimmed by 0 bases and J by 7 bases, 21 bases remained unmatched. Germline V lookup: CDR1 MNHEY, CDR2 SMNVEV (reference sequence). This CDR3 region has 20 residues. The CDR3 loop is CASSLSGTGRISGNGNEQFF. DNA for the CDR3: TGTGCCAGCAGTTTATCGGGAACGGGGCGCATCAGCGGGAATGGGAATGAGCAGTTCTTC.

This clone appeared a single time. The same CDR3 arises from other DNA sequences in this sample as well. The genes are TRBV6-5 and TRBJ1-1, with TRBD1 matching over 9 bases. The germline CDR1 and CDR2 sequences are MNHEY and SVGAGI. V was clipped by 6 bases and J by 4 bases; unmatched bases: 6. CDR3 length equals 14 residues. As DNA, the CDR3 is TGTGCCAGCAGCCGGACAGGGGTCGGCACTGAAGCTTTCTTT. Translating gives CASSRTGVGTEAFF.

The chain joins TRBV12-3 or TRBV12-4 to TRBJ2-5; no clear D gene. Trimming removed 7 bases at V and 5 bases at J, with 14 bases between. This CDR3 comprises 13 residues. The CDR3 DNA reads as TGTGCCAGCACCAGCTCTGGGCAGGAGACCCAGTACTTC. Translation gives CASTSSGQETQYF.

This chain joins TRBV5-4 and TRBJ2-5; TRBD2 agrees at 10 bases. The CDR3 sequence is 16 residues long. The junction had 9 bases not matched to a gene; V was cut back by 5 bases and J by 2 bases. Germline CDR1 SGHNT, CDR2 YYREEE (reference sequence). CDR3 sequence: CASSSELAGVQETQYF. The CDR3 region has the DNA TGTGCCAGCAGTTCTGAGCTAGCGGGGGTTCAAGAGACCCAGTACTTC.

The chain uses TRBV5-1 and TRBJ2-3; 8 nucleotides line up with TRBD2. V lost 4 bases and J lost 0; bases outside the gene matches: 7. Germline V gene lookup returns CDR1 SGHRS and CDR2 YFSETQ. The CDR3 totals 16 residues. Here the CDR3 DNA reads TGCGCCAGCAGCCCACAAGCGGGGGAAAGCACAGATACGCAGTATTTT. Translating it yields CASSPQAGESTDTQYF.

The rearrangement links TRBV11-3 to TRBJ2-1; 7 nucleotides match TRBD2. The CDR3 totals 15 residues. The germline gives CDR1 SGHNT, CDR2 YENEEA. V trimming: 4 bases; J trimming: 10 bases; junction bases outside the gene matches: 13. The CDR3 is CASSSGLDIIGEQFF. The CDR3, as DNA: TGTGCCAGCAGCTCCGGACTAGATATTATAGGCGAGCAGTTCTTC.

V is TRBV24-1 and J is TRBJ2-3; no clear D. The germline gives CDR1 KGHDR, CDR2 SFDVKD. V was pared by 7 bases and J by 4 bases, with 17 bases between. This CDR3 is built from 15 residues. CDR3 bases: TGTGCCACCAGATTTACGACTCACCCTCCAGATACGCAGTATTTT. It encodes CATRFTTHPPDTQYF.

This chain links TRBV2 with TRBJ2-7, with D unresolved. The V end was cut by 8 bases, the J end by 0 bases, with 8 bases between. CDR1 is SNHLY and CDR2 is FYNNEI in the germline V gene. The length of the CDR3 is 12 residues. CDR3 bases: TGTGCCAGCGCCTCAGACTCCTACGAGCAGTACTTC. This codes for CASASDSYEQYF.

The chain combines TRBV6-6 with TRBJ1-6, with 9 bases aligning to TRBD1. Trimming took 7 bases from V and 7 from J; bases not matched to a gene: 8. The CDR3 length is 15 residues. Germline CDR1 and CDR2: MNHNY and SVGAGI (reference sequence). For the CDR3, the DNA is TGTGCCAGCAACTTATCCGGACAGGGGAATTCACCCCTCCACTTT. Amino acid sequence: CASNLSGQGNSPLHF.

The V and J genes are TRBV7-3 and TRBJ2-1; the match to TRBD2 covers 10 bases. Trimming at V came to 0 bases and at J to 7 bases, leaving 6 bases not matched to a gene. The CDR3 is 16 amino acids. Per the germline V gene, CDR1 is SGHTA and CDR2 is FQGTGA. In nucleotides, the CDR3 is TGTGCCAGCAGCTTAACCCCCCTAGCGGGGGAGAATGAGCAGTTCTTC. This sequence encodes CASSLTPLAGENEQFF.